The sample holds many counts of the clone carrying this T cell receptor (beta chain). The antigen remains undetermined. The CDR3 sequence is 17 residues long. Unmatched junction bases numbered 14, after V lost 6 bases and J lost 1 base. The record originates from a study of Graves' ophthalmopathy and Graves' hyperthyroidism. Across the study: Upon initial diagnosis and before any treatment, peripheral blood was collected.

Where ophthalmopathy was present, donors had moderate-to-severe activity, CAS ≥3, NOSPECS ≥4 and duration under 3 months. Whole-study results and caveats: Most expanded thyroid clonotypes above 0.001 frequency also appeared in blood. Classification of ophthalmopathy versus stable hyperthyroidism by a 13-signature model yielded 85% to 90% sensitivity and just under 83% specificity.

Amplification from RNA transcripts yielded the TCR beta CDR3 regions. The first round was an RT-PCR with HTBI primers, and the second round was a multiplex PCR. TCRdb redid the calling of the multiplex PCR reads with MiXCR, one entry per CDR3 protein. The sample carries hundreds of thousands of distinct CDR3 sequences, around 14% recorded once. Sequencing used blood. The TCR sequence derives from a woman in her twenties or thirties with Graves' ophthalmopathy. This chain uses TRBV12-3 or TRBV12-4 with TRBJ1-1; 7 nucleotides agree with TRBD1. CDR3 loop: CASRLTGYSLGNTEAFF. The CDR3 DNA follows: TGTGCCAGCAGGCTGACAGGGTATAGCCTAGGGAACACTGAAGCTTTCTTT.